This T cell receptor beta chain was sequenced in a study of spatial heterogeneity in lung cancer. For the study at large: Tumor-region TCR transcript counts correlated strongly with a T cell module score from matched bulk RNA-seq.

The CDR3 length is 16 residues. The V gene's germline CDR1 is SEHNR and CDR2 FQNEAQ (reference sequence). With 0 bases removed from V and 2 bases from J, the gap between germline ends came to 13 bases. The time point: sample taken at primary tumor resection. Sequencing of whole RNA from tumor, nontumor lung or frozen PBMC involved no sorting. This clonotype was detected many times. Its antigen is not known. This beta chain appears as a stray read in a library generated for alpha chains; its size is not informative. From the 5' RACE reads, TCRdb called clonotypes with MiXCR, one entry per CDR3 protein. The sample includes 16,000 or so distinct CDR3 sequences, around 6.5% of them seen just once. Study findings and constraints: The estimated TCR-seq coverage of tumor T cells amounted to roughly 6.7% when looking at alpha chains and 13% when looking at beta chains. Counts of expanded intratumoral alpha and beta TCRs tracked tumor mutation counts. Ubiquitous and regional nonsynonymous mutations were each tracked by the matching count of ubiquitous or regional expanded TCRs.

This receptor was taken from a female donor with early-stage non-small cell lung cancer. V gene TRBV7-9 combines with J gene TRBJ1-1; D ambiguous. This sample comprised lung tumor tissue, obtained at surgery. CDR3 loop: CASSLALGLGNTEAFF. CDR3 DNA: TGTGCCAGCAGCTTAGCCCTTGGGCTGGGAAACACTGAAGCTTTCTTT.